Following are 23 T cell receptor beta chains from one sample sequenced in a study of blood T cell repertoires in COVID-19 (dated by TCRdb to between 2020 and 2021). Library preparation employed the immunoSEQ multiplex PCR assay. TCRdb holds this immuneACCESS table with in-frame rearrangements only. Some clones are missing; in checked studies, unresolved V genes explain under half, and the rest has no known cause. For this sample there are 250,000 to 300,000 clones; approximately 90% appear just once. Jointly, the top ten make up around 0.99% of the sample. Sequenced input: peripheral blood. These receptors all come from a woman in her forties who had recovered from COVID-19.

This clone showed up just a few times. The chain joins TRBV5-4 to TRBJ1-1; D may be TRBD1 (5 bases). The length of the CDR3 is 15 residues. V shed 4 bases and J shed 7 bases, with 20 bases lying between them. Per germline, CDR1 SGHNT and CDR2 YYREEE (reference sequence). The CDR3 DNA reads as TGTGCCAGCAGCCGGGCCCCAGAGGGGAGGGGTGAAGCTTTCTTT. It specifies CASSRAPEGRGEAFF.

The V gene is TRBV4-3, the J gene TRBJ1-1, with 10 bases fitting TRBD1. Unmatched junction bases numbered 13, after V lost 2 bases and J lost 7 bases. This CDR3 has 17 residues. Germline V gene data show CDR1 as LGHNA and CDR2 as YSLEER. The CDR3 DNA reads TGCGCCAGCAGCCAACTACCCCCGGGACAGGGGCGCCTTGAAGCTTTCTTT. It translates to CASSQLPPGQGRLEAFF.

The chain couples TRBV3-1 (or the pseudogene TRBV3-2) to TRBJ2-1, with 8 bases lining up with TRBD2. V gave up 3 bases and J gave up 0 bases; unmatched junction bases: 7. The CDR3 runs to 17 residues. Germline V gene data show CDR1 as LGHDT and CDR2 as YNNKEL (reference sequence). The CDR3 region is CASSHYSGTGSYNEQFF. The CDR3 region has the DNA TGTGCCAGCAGCCACTATAGCGGGACGGGCTCCTACAATGAGCAGTTCTTC.

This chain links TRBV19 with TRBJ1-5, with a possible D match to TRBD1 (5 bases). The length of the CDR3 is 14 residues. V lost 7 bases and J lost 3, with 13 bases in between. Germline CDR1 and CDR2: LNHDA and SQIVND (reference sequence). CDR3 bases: TGTGCCAGTACCCGGGGGGGTGACAATCAGCCCCAGCATTTT. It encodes CASTRGGDNQPQHF.

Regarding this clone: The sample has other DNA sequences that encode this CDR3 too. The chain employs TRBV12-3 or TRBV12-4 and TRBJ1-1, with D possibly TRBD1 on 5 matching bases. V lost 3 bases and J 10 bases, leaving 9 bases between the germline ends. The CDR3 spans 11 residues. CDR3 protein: CASSLGQGAFF. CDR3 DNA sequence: TGTGCCAGCAGTTTGGGGCAGGGAGCTTTCTTT.

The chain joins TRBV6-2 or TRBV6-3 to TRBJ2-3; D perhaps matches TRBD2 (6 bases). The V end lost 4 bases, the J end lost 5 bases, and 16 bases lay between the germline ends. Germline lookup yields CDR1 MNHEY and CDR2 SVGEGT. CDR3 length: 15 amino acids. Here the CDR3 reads CASSWGEMVGDTQYF. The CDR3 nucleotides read TGTGCCAGCAGTTGGGGGGAGATGGTCGGAGATACGCAGTATTTT.

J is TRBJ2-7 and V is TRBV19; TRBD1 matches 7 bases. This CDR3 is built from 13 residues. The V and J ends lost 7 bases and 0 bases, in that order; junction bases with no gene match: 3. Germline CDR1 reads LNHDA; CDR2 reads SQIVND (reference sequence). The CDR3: CASTQGDSYEQYF. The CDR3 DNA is TGTGCCAGTACCCAGGGGGACTCCTACGAGCAGTACTTC.

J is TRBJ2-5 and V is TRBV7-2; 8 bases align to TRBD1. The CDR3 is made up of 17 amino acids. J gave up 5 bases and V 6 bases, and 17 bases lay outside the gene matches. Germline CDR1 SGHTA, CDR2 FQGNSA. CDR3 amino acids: CASRLGGTRTGRETQYF. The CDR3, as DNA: TGTGCCAGCAGGCTTGGGGGGACACGGACAGGGAGGGAGACCCAGTACTTC.

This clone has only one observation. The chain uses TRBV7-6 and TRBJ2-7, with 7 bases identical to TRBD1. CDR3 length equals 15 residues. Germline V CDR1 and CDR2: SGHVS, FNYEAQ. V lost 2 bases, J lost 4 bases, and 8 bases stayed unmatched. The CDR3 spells CASSLTQGTAYEQYF. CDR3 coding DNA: TGTGCCAGCAGCTTAACCCAAGGGACAGCATACGAGCAGTACTTC.

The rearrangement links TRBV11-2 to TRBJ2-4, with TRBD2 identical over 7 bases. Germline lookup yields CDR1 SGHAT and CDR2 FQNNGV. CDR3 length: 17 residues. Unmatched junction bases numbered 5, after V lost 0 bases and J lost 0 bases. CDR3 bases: TGTGCCAGCAGCTTAGATCGGGGAGGGCTAGCCAAAAACATTCAGTACTTC. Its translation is CASSLDRGGLAKNIQYF.

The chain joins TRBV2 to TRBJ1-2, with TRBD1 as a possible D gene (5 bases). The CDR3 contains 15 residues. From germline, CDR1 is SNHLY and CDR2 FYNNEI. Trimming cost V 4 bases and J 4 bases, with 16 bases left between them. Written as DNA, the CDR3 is TGTGCCAGCAGTGGGCGGGGCACGGGGGGCTATGGCTACACCTTC. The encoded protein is CASSGRGTGGYGYTF.

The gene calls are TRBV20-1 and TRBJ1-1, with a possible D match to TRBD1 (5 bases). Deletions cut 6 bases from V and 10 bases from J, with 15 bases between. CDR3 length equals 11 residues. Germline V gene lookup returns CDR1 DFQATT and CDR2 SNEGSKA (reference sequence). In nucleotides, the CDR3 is TGCAGTGCCGCGAGGCAGGGCGCAGCTTTCTTT. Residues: CSAARQGAAFF.

The CDR3 coding sequence is TGTGCCAGTAGTAATGCAGGCTCTATCTATGGCTACACCTTC. It codes for CASSNAGSIYGYTF. The gene calls are TRBV19 and TRBJ1-2; D unresolved. From germline, CDR1 is LNHDA and CDR2 SQIVND (reference sequence). This CDR3 contains 14 residues. The ends were cut back, 4 bases at V and 4 bases at J, with 13 bases in the middle. The complete variable domain, with remaining parts taken from reference TRBV19 and TRBJ1-2, reads DGGITQSPKYLFRKEGQNVTLSCEQNLNHDAMYWYRQDPGQGLRLIYYSQIVNDFQKGDIAEGYSVSREKKESFPLTVTSAQKNPTAFYLCASSNAGSIYGYTFGSGTRLTVV.

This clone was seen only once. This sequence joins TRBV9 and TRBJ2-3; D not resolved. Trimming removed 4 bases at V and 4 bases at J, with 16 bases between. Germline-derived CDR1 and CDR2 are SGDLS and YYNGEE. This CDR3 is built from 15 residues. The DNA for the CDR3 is TGTGCCAGCAGCCCCTGGAGTCTGCCGCCAGATACGCAGTATTTT. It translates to CASSPWSLPPDTQYF.

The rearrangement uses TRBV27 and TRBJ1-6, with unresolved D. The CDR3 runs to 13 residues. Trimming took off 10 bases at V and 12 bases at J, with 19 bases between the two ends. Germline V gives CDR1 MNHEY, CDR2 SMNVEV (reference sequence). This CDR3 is CATRSQAIRPLHF. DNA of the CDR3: TGTGCCACCCGGTCCCAGGCCATACGACCCCTCCACTTT.

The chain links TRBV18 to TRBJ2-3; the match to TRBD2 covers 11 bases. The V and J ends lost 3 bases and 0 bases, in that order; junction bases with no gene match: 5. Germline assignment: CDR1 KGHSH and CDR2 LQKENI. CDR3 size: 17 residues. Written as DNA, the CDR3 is TGTGCCAGCTCACCCCTCCCTAGCGGGGGGAGCACAGATACGCAGTATTTT. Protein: CASSPLPSGGSTDTQYF.

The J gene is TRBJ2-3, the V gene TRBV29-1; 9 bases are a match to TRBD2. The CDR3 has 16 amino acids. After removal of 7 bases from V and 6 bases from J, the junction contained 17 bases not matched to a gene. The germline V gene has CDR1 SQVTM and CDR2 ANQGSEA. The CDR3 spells CSASEGSGRMGDTQYF. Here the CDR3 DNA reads TGCAGCGCCTCAGAGGGGAGCGGGAGGATGGGGGATACGCAGTATTTT.

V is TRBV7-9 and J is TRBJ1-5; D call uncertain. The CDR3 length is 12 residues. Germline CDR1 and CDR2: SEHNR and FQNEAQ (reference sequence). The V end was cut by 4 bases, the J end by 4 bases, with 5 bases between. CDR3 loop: CASSSVNQPQHF. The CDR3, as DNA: TGTGCCAGCAGCTCGGTAAATCAGCCCCAGCATTTT.

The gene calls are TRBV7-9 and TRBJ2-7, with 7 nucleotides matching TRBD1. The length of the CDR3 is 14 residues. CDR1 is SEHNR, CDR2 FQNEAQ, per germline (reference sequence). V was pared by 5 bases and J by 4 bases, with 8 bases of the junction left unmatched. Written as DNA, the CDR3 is TGTGCCAGCAGCCTTCCGGGACAGCTGTACGAGCAGTACGTC. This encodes CASSLPGQLYEQYV.

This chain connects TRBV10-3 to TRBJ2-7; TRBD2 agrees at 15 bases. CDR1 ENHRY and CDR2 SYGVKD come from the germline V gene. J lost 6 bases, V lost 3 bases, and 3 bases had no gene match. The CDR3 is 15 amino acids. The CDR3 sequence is CAISDRTSGRGEQYF. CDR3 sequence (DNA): TGTGCCATCAGTGACCGGACTAGCGGGAGGGGCGAGCAGTACTTC.

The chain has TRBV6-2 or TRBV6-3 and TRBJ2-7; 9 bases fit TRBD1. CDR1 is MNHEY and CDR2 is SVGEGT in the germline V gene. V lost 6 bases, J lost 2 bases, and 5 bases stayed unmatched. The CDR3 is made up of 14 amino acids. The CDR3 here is CASSKTGGPYEQYV. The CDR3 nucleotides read TGTGCCAGCAGCAAAACAGGGGGCCCCTACGAGCAGTACGTC.

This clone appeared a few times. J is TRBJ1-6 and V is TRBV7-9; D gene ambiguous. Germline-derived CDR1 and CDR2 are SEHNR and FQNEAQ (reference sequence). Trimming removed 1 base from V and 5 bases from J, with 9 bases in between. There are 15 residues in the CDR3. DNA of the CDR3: TGTGCCAGCAGCTTAGGGTCCAGGAATAATTCACCCCTCCACTTT. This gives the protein CASSLGSRNNSPLHF.

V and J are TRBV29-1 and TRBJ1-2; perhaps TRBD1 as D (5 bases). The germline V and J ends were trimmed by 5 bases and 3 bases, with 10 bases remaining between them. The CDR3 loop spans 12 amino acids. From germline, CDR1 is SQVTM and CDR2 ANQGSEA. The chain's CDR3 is CSVTDTDYGYTF. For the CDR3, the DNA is TGCAGCGTTACGGACACCGACTATGGCTACACCTTC.